This entry lists 28 T cell receptor beta chains sequenced from one sample in a study of regulatory T cells in long-lasting Graves disease. For TCR beta, libraries came from iRepertoire HTBI primers and Arm-PCR of CDR3 regions. TCRdb recomputed calls from the multiplex PCR reads with MiXCR, one row per CDR3 protein. The sample shows some 330,000 distinct CDR3 sequences, approximately 10% of them seen only once. Time point denoted: newly diagnosed GD, antithyroid drugs for less than 3 months. Making the TCR library involved RNA that had been extracted from PBMCs. These data were likewise used in another study, on T cells in Graves' hyperthyroidism and ophthalmopathy.

The material sequenced was peripheral blood mononuclear cells (PBMCs), taken at new diagnosis, from a patient treated with antithyroid drugs. These TCRs come from a woman aged 18-29 years with Graves disease.

This clonotype has at least ten counts. The V gene is TRBV5-4, the J gene TRBJ2-7; 9 nucleotides align to TRBD1. V shed 1 base, J shed 2 bases, and the junction held 4 bases outside the gene matches. The germline V gene encodes CDR1 SGHNT and CDR2 YYREEE (reference sequence). The CDR3 extends over 15 amino acids. This CDR3 is CASSLRGQGPYEQYF. The CDR3, as DNA: TGTGCCAGCAGCTTGAGAGGACAGGGGCCCTACGAGCAGTACTTC.

V is TRBV28 and J is TRBJ2-7; tentative D call: TRBD2 (6 bases). CDR1 is MDHEN, CDR2 SYDVKM, per germline. The length of the CDR3 is 15 residues. V dropped 3 bases and J dropped 0 bases, with 12 bases sitting between them. The CDR3 region is CASSFSGPYSYEQYF. DNA of the CDR3: TGTGCCAGCAGTTTCAGCGGGCCGTACTCCTACGAGCAGTACTTC.

In the case of this clonotype: A much larger clonotype is one base distant, so this may be a read error. The V gene is TRBV27, the J gene TRBJ2-1; no reliable D call. CDR1 MNHEY and CDR2 SMNVEV come from the germline V gene (reference sequence). The V and J ends lost 3 bases and 5 bases respectively, with 17 bases between them. There are 16 residues in the CDR3. CDR3 amino acids: CASSLISTFSHNEQFF. The CDR3 nucleotides read TGTGCCAGCAGTTTGATTTCGACTTTTTCCCACAATGAGCAGTTCTTC.

V and J are TRBV4-2 and TRBJ2-2; TRBD1 is a possible D gene (5 bases). The CDR3 totals 15 residues. The V and J ends lost 1 base and 3 bases respectively, with 9 bases between them. Germline assignment: CDR1 LGHNA and CDR2 YNFKEQ. CDR3 residues: CASSQGDRYTGELFF. The DNA of the CDR3 is TGTGCCAGCAGCCAAGGTGACAGATACACCGGGGAGCTGTTTTTT.

This clonotype was counted at least ten times. The chain joins TRBV5-5 to TRBJ1-1; unclear D gene. The germline gives CDR1 SGHKS, CDR2 YYEKEE (reference sequence). The CDR3 consists of 13 residues. Deletions cut 4 bases from V and 4 bases from J, with 11 bases between. The DNA for the CDR3 is TGTGCCAGCAGCCGAACGGTGGGCACTGAAGCTTTCTTT. This sequence encodes CASSRTVGTEAFF.

This clonotype was detected a few times. This chain uses TRBV4-2 with TRBJ1-2; D unresolved. The CDR3 is made up of 16 amino acids. V lost 3 bases, J lost 2 bases, and 16 bases lay in between. Germline V CDR1 and CDR2: LGHNA, YNFKEQ. The CDR3 spells CASSHAYMGKNYGYTF. The DNA for the CDR3 is TGTGCCAGCAGCCACGCTTACATGGGCAAGAACTATGGCTACACCTTC.

This clonotype appeared many times. The chain links TRBV5-1 to TRBJ2-2; no clear D. CDR1 and CDR2 (germline): SGHRS, YFSETQ. V dropped 7 bases and J dropped 1 base, with 5 bases sitting between them. The CDR3 loop spans 12 amino acids. The CDR3 bases are TGCGCCAGCTTCGTGAACACCGGGGAGCTGTTTTTT. The encoded protein is CASFVNTGELFF.

The chain recombines TRBV4-1 with TRBJ1-1; D remains ambiguous. The CDR3 runs 16 residues. V was clipped by 1 base and J by 1 base, with 13 bases between them. Germline lookup yields CDR1 MGHRA and CDR2 YSYEKL. CDR3 bases: TGCGCCAGCAGCCAAGCTTATCGGGGAGCGAACACTGAAGCTTTCTTT. It yields the protein CASSQAYRGANTEAFF.

Here the CDR3 reads CASSYSSPWGGSPFRAFF. DNA of the CDR3: TGTGCCAGCAGTTACTCGAGCCCCTGGGGAGGGTCTCCCTTTAGAGCTTTCTTT. This chain joins TRBV6-6 and TRBJ1-1; D is ambiguous. Germline V lookup: CDR1 MNHNY, CDR2 SVGAGI (reference sequence). Deletions cut 0 bases from V and 10 bases from J, with 27 bases between. The CDR3 is 18 amino acids.

V and J are TRBV19 and TRBJ1-5; D is unclear. Per germline, CDR1 LNHDA and CDR2 SQIVND (reference sequence). Trimming shortened V by 1 base and J by 0 bases, and 10 bases separated the two germline ends. This CDR3 comprises 16 residues. The DNA of the CDR3 is TGTGCCAGTAGTATAGTGGGCAGCTATAGCAATCAGCCCCAGCATTTT. Its translation: CASSIVGSYSNQPQHF.

The chain has TRBV20-1 and TRBJ1-1; 8 bases map to TRBD1. Germline-derived CDR1 and CDR2 are DFQATT and SNEGSKA (reference sequence). V trimming: 3 bases; J trimming: 1 base; junction bases outside the gene matches: 4. The CDR3 runs to 14 residues. The chain's CDR3 is CSASRGRANTEAFF. The CDR3 DNA sequence: TGCAGTGCTAGCAGGGGGCGGGCGAACACTGAAGCTTTCTTT.

This rearrangement joins TRBV7-2 to TRBJ2-2; TRBD2 matches 10 bases. The length of the CDR3 is 19 residues. The germline CDR1 and CDR2 sequences are SGHTA and FQGNSA. The V gene end was trimmed by 1 base and the J gene end by 3 bases; junction bases not matched to a gene: 11. DNA for the CDR3: TGTGCCAGCAGCTTAGAAGCTTTGCTAGCGGGAGTTTACACCGGGGAGCTGTTTTTT. Residues: CASSLEALLAGVYTGELFF.

This clonotype was seen ten or more times. The chain joins TRBV30 to TRBJ1-4; D call uncertain. V lost 7 bases and J lost 3, with 12 bases in between. The CDR3 consists of 13 residues. Germline CDR1 is GTSNPN and CDR2 is SVGIG (reference sequence). CDR3 nucleotides: TGTGCCTCTCCAAGGACGGCTAATGAAAAACTGTTTTTT. Translated, it gives CASPRTANEKLFF.

This clonotype has ten or more counts. The chain recombines TRBV30 with TRBJ1-2; the match to TRBD1 covers 7 bases. The CDR3 length is 17 residues. With V trimmed by 1 base and J by 6 bases, 17 bases remained unmatched. In germline, CDR1 is GTSNPN, CDR2 SVGIG (reference sequence). The CDR3 region is CAWSARQGTASTDGYTF. The CDR3, as DNA: TGTGCCTGGAGTGCACGTCAGGGGACAGCCAGTACGGATGGCTACACCTTC.

The rearrangement joins TRBV12-3 or TRBV12-4 to TRBJ2-1; TRBD1 matches at 11 bases. V lost 2 bases, J lost 5 bases, and 2 bases stayed unmatched. This CDR3 has 15 residues. The CDR3 protein is CASSLRDRGNNEQFF. The CDR3 nucleotides read TGTGCCAGCAGTTTACGGGACAGGGGGAACAATGAGCAGTTCTTC.

The genes are TRBV3-2 and TRBJ1-1; the table names TRBD1, a call not compared with the DNA. TRBV3-2 counts as a pseudogene. The CDR3 spans 16 residues. DNA of the CDR3: TGTGCCAGCAGCCCGGATCGGACAGGTTGGTACACTGAAGCTTTCTTT. It yields the protein CASSPDRTGWYTEAFF.

The chain uses TRBV19 and TRBJ1-2; D ambiguous. The germline V and J ends were trimmed by 1 base and 4 bases, with 10 bases remaining between them. Germline CDR1 and CDR2: LNHDA and SQIVND (reference sequence). The CDR3 consists of 14 residues. The CDR3 DNA reads as TGTGCCAGTAGTATAGGAGTTGGGATCTATGGCTACACCTTC. Residues: CASSIGVGIYGYTF.

Of note for this clonotype: This could be a read error, since a much larger clone is one nucleotide away. This chain connects TRBV19 to TRBJ1-1, with D maybe TRBD1 (6 bases). The CDR3 consists of 16 residues. Germline V gives CDR1 LNHDA, CDR2 SQIVND (reference sequence). The CDR3 protein is CANSFLSGTRNTEAFF. CDR3 DNA sequence: TGTGCCAATAGTTTTTTATCCGGGACAAGGAACACTGAAGCTTTCTTT.

This clonotype was seen more than once but under ten times. This may be a read error, as it is one base from a much larger clone. The chain carries TRBV7-3 and TRBJ2-3; D ambiguous. There are 14 residues in the CDR3. The germline gives CDR1 SGHTA, CDR2 FQGTGA. CDR3 amino acids: CPSSLNPEPDTQYF. DNA for the CDR3: TGTCCCAGCAGCTTGAATCCCGAGCCAGATACGCAGTATTTT.

The table lists this clonotype with many counts. V gene TRBV7-6 combines with J gene TRBJ2-5; D possibly corresponds to TRBD2 (6 bases). V shed 3 bases and J shed 5 bases, with 13 bases lying between them. This CDR3 has 14 amino acids. Germline CDR1 SGHVS, CDR2 FNYEAQ. CDR3 residues: CASSLIGGTETQYF. The CDR3, as DNA: TGTGCCAGCAGCTTGATCGGGGGTACGGAGACCCAGTACTTC.

There are many counts of this clonotype. The chain joins TRBV20-1 to TRBJ1-1, with no clear D. Germline lookup yields CDR1 DFQATT and CDR2 SNEGSKA (reference sequence). V lost 5 bases, J lost 3 bases, and 10 bases lay in between. The CDR3 covers 12 residues. The CDR3 spells CSAWTPHTEAFF. CDR3 bases: TGCAGTGCTTGGACTCCCCACACTGAAGCTTTCTTT.

This clonotype was observed at least ten times. The J gene is TRBJ1-2, the V gene TRBV20-1; TRBD1 matches at 9 bases. After removal of 4 bases from V and 2 bases from J, the junction contained 17 bases not matched to a gene. Germline CDR1 DFQATT, CDR2 SNEGSKA (reference sequence). The CDR3 contains 18 residues. CDR3 protein: CSATMPGLRDRVNYGYTF. The CDR3 DNA follows: TGCAGTGCTACAATGCCTGGCCTCCGGGACAGGGTGAACTATGGCTACACCTTC.

There are many counts of this clonotype. This sequence joins TRBV11-1 and TRBJ2-7; a possible D gene is TRBD1 (5 bases). Per germline, CDR1 SGHAT and CDR2 FQDESV (reference sequence). This CDR3 spans 13 amino acids. V lost 4 bases to trimming and J lost 7 bases, with 14 bases between them. CDR3 residues: CASSSSPGAEQYF. As DNA, the CDR3 is TGTGCCAGCAGCTCCTCCCCTGGGGCAGAGCAGTACTTC.

With respect to this clonotype: A read error may explain this, as a much larger clone is one base away. The final CDR3 position lacks the conserved phenylalanine or tryptophan, pointing to a likely read error. The J gene is TRBJ2-5, the V gene TRBV20-1; no clear D gene. This CDR3 is 12 amino acids long. The germline CDR1 and CDR2 sequences are DFQATT and SNEGSKA (reference sequence). Trimming cost V 1 base and J 3 bases, with 6 bases left between them. The CDR3 DNA reads as TGCAGTGCTAGAGTCGAAAAAGAGACCCAGTACTCC. Translation gives CSARVEKETQYS.

Many counts were recorded for this clonotype. The rearrangement uses TRBV7-6 and TRBJ2-3; D unclear. Trimming stripped 5 bases from V and 0 bases from J, with 12 bases between. From germline, CDR1 is SGHVS and CDR2 FNYEAQ. The CDR3 is 15 amino acids. The CDR3 loop reads CASSTWTVSTDTQYF. The CDR3, as DNA: TGTGCCAGCAGCACGTGGACCGTTAGCACAGATACGCAGTATTTT.

Worth noting for this clonotype: A far larger clone is only one base removed, so a read error is likely. V and J are TRBV6-5 and TRBJ1-2; D gene unclear. Germline CDR1 MNHEY, CDR2 SVGAGI. The CDR3 totals 12 residues. CDR3 bases: TGTGCCGGCAGTTTAGCTGGCTATGGCTACACCTTC. Its translation is CAGSLAGYGYTF.

The sample holds many counts of this clonotype. The V call is TRBV12-3 or TRBV12-4, the J call TRBJ2-7, with 7 positions matching TRBD2. Trimming cost V 4 bases and J 7 bases; bases outside gene matches: 10. The CDR3 sequence is 14 residues long. CDR3 amino acids: CASSYTGTTNEQYF. In DNA form, the CDR3 reads TGTGCCAGCAGTTATACCGGGACTACTAATGAGCAGTACTTC.

This clonotype was counted at least ten times. V and J are TRBV3-1 and TRBJ1-2; D is possibly TRBD1 (6 bases). The germline gives CDR1 LGHDT, CDR2 YNNKEL (reference sequence). The V gene lost 0 bases and the J gene lost 8 bases, with 10 bases spanning the gap. The CDR3 has 13 amino acids. The CDR3 is CASSQDLTGGYTF. The CDR3, as DNA: TGTGCCAGCAGCCAAGATCTGACAGGCGGCTACACCTTC.